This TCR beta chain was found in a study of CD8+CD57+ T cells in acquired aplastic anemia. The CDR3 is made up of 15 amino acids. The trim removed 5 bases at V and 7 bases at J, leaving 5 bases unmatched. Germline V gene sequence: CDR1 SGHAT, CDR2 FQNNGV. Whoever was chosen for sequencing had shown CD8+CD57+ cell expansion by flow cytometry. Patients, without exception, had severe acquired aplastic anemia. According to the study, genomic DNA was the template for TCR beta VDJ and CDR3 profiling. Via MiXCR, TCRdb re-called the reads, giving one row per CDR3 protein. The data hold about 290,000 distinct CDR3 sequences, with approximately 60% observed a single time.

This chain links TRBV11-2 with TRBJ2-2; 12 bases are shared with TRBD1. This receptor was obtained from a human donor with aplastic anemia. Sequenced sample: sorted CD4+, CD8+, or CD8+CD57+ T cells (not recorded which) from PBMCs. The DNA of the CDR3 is TGTGCCAGCAGCGCGGGACAGGGGGCAGGCGGGGAGCTGTTTTTT. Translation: CASSAGQGAGGELFF.